The TCR beta chain described here comes from a study of cytomegalovirus exposure and HLA in healthy donors. As for the study in general: Drawn from HLA-typed donors, around 85 million unique TCRs were held in an early data release. When 350 to 400 donors were genotyped, about 86% of them were found to fall in the Caucasian-associated ancestry cluster.

The CDR3 runs 14 residues. Trimming left V 4 bases short and J 5 bases short, with 14 bases between. CDR1 SQVTM and CDR2 ANQGSEA come from the germline V gene. The PCR employed 60 Vbeta primers together with 13 Jbeta primers. Sequencing used immunoSEQ multiplex PCR; TCRdb keeps in-frame clones, though not all of them. The sample lists about 160,000 clones, approximately 80% occurring once. Overall study findings and caveats: Most sequenced TCRs were rare (though some public TCRs occurred in many donors).

Note on this clone: Its specificity is unknown.

V is TRBV29-1 and J is TRBJ2-2, with D possibly TRBD1 on 5 matching bases. The TCR sequence derives from a male donor in good health and CMV-seropositive. Material for sequencing was PBMCs. In nucleotides, the CDR3 is TGCAGCGTTGTCCAACACCAGGGAACCGGGGAGCTGTTTTTT. Translating gives CSVVQHQGTGELFF.